These 2 T cell receptor beta chains came from one sample sequenced in a study of blood T cell repertoires in COVID-19. Using immunoSEQ multiplex PCR, the repertoire was profiled, and TCRdb retains in-frame clones only, with some absent. The data hold roughly 90,000 clones, with 80% observed a single time. The sample consisted of peripheral blood. The receptors come from a woman in her 70s with acute or convalescent COVID-19.

The rearrangement links TRBV10-1 to TRBJ2-7; D may be TRBD1 (6 bases). V lost 3 bases and J 1 base, leaving 13 bases between the germline ends. CDR1 and CDR2 (germline): WNHNN, SYGVQD (reference sequence). The CDR3 length is 15 residues. Here the CDR3 reads CASSDRTEMSYEQYF. CDR3 nucleotide sequence: TGCGCCAGCAGTGACAGGACAGAGATGTCCTACGAGCAGTACTTC.

This clone has only one observation. The J gene is TRBJ1-2, the V gene TRBV7-9; 7 bases match TRBD1. The CDR3 spans 14 residues. V gave up 5 bases and J gave up 2 bases; unmatched junction bases: 5. Germline lookup yields CDR1 SEHNR and CDR2 FQNEAQ (reference sequence). CDR3: CASSRDRGNYGYTF. In DNA form, the CDR3 reads TGTGCCAGCAGCCGGGACAGAGGGAACTATGGCTACACCTTC.